Following are 32 T cell receptor beta chains from one sample sequenced in a study of shared clonotypes between healthy human individuals. TCRdb keeps only in-frame clones here, not all; method: immunoSEQ multiplex PCR. The sample gives some 1 million clones, around 75% of which show up once; about 1.5% is in the top ten. The sample taken for sequencing was memory CD4+ T cells sorted from blood. Subset reported: CD45RA-negative fraction. The receptors come from a man aged 18 to 30 in good health.

V gene TRBV5-1 combines with J gene TRBJ1-3, with TRBD1 matching over 7 bases. V dropped 4 bases and J dropped 4; count of bases not matched to a gene: 8. The CDR3 is made up of 15 amino acids. CDR1 is SGHRS, CDR2 YFSETQ, per germline. The DNA of the CDR3 is TGCGCCAGCAGCCCAGGGGGTCTTAACGGAAACACCATATATTTT. Translating gives CASSPGGLNGNTIYF. The full variable domain, its missing parts supplied by reference TRBV5-1 and TRBJ1-3, is KAGVTQTPRYLIKTRGQQVTLSCSPISGHRSVSWYQQTPGQGLQFLFEYFSETQRNKGNFPGRFSGRQFSNSRSEMNVSTLELGDSALYLCASSPGGLNGNTIYFGEGSWLTVV.

The V and J genes are TRBV5-1 and TRBJ2-5; 9 nucleotides agree with TRBD1. CDR3 length: 14 amino acids. The germline V gene has CDR1 SGHRS and CDR2 YFSETQ. V gave up 5 bases and J gave up 4 bases; unmatched junction bases: 6. The CDR3 region has the DNA TGCGCCAGCAGGCCTACAGGGGGCGGAGAGACCCAGTACTTC. Encoded protein: CASRPTGGGETQYF.

Notes on this clone: The sample contains more than one DNA sequence encoding this CDR3. V usage is TRBV5-1 and J usage is TRBJ1-1, with D possibly TRBD1 on 5 matching bases. Trimming pared 0 bases from V and 1 base from J, leaving 7 bases between. The CDR3 contains 14 residues. Germline CDR1 reads SGHRS; CDR2 reads YFSETQ. This CDR3 reads CASSLDGANTEAFF. The DNA of the CDR3 is TGCGCCAGCAGCTTGGACGGGGCGAACACTGAAGCTTTCTTT.

The CDR3 bases are TGTGCCAGCAGCCGCCTTGGGATCAACGTCCTGACTTTC. This gives the protein CASSRLGINVLTF. This rearrangement joins TRBV6-6 to TRBJ2-6; D unclear. The CDR3 is made up of 13 amino acids. Deletions cut 6 bases from V and 9 bases from J, with 12 bases between. CDR1 and CDR2 (germline): MNHNY, SVGAGI (reference sequence).

V gene TRBV28 combines with J gene TRBJ2-1, with 11 bases matching TRBD2. CDR1 and CDR2 (germline): MDHEN, SYDVKM. This CDR3 region has 17 residues. V trimming: 5 bases; J trimming: 6 bases; junction bases outside the gene matches: 12. For the CDR3, the DNA is TGTGCCAGCAGTCCGCGAAAACTAGCGGGGGTGGGCAATGAGCAGTTCTTC. It specifies CASSPRKLAGVGNEQFF.

The rearrangement links TRBV28 to TRBJ2-6; D is ambiguous. CDR1 MDHEN and CDR2 SYDVKM come from the germline V gene. V was trimmed by 3 bases and J by 2 bases, leaving 5 bases between them. The CDR3 length is 14 residues. DNA for the CDR3: TGTGCCAGCAGTTTTAACCCTGGGGCCAACGTCCTGACTTTC. It yields the protein CASSFNPGANVLTF.

This chain connects TRBV6-5 to TRBJ1-2; TRBD1 matches at 7 bases. The germline V gene has CDR1 MNHEY and CDR2 SVGAGI. The CDR3 is made up of 13 amino acids. Losses at the gene ends were 6 bases for V and 0 bases for J; bases not matched to a gene: 1. The CDR3 nucleotides are TGTGCCAGCAGGACAGGGTCTAACTATGGCTACACCTTC. Translating it yields CASRTGSNYGYTF.

The chain employs TRBV5-8 and TRBJ2-3; 11 bases line up with TRBD2. Germline V lookup: CDR1 SGHTS, CDR2 YDEGEE. This CDR3 is 14 amino acids long. V lost 9 bases to trimming and J lost 6 bases; unmatched junction nucleotides: 9. The CDR3 sequence: CATSLAGAWDTQYF. The CDR3 DNA reads TGTGCCACTTCACTAGCGGGGGCGTGGGATACGCAGTATTTT. Looking up the rest from reference TRBV5-8 and TRBJ2-3 gives the full variable domain: EAGVTQSPTHLIKTRGQQATLRCSPISGHTSVYWYQQALGLGLQFLLWYDEGEERNRGNFPPRFSGRQFPNYSSELNVNALELEDSALYLCATSLAGAWDTQYFGPGTRLTVL.

The rearrangement joins TRBV9 to TRBJ2-2, with no clear D. V lost 3 bases and J 7 bases, leaving 4 bases between the germline ends. This CDR3 has 11 amino acids. Germline lookup yields CDR1 SGDLS and CDR2 YYNGEE. The CDR3 loop reads CASSANGELFF. CDR3 DNA sequence: TGTGCCAGCAGCGCTAACGGGGAGCTGTTTTTT.

V usage is TRBV19 and J usage is TRBJ1-2; 8 bases map to TRBD1. The CDR3 spans 16 residues. CDR1 and CDR2 (germline): LNHDA, SQIVND (reference sequence). The V gene end was trimmed by 5 bases and the J gene end by 1 base; junction bases not matched to a gene: 9. The CDR3 DNA follows: TGTGCCAGTAGTTCTCAGGCCAGGGGGCTTAACTATGGCTACACCTTC. Amino acid sequence: CASSSQARGLNYGYTF. The full variable domain, in which reference TRBV19 and TRBJ1-2 provide the parts outside the CDR3, is DGGITQSPKYLFRKEGQNVTLSCEQNLNHDAMYWYRQDPGQGLRLIYYSQIVNDFQKGDIAEGYSVSREKKESFPLTVTSAQKNPTAFYLCASSSQARGLNYGYTFGSGTRLTVV.

This clone was counted a few times. The rearrangement joins TRBV14 to TRBJ1-1, with D perhaps TRBD1 (5 bases). Deletions cut 4 bases from V and 5 bases from J, with 14 bases between. The CDR3 spans 14 residues. Germline CDR1 reads SGHDN; CDR2 reads FVKESK. CDR3 residues: CASSPSHGGTEAFF. DNA of the CDR3: TGTGCCAGCAGCCCTTCACACGGGGGGACTGAAGCTTTCTTT.

This chain connects TRBV5-1 to TRBJ2-3; D uncertain. There are 17 residues in the CDR3. The V and J ends lost 2 bases and 3 bases respectively, with 19 bases between them. CDR1 is SGHRS, CDR2 YFSETQ, per germline. CDR3 coding DNA: TGCGCCAGCAGCTTTAAAGGACCAGACGCTCAAACAGATACGCAGTATTTT. Its translation is CASSFKGPDAQTDTQYF.

The gene calls are TRBV6-1 and TRBJ1-5; D unclear. The germline gives CDR1 MNHNS, CDR2 SASEGT. V was pared by 6 bases and J by 4 bases, with 7 bases between. The CDR3 spans 12 residues. CDR3 in amino acids: CASSAYNQPQHF. Written as DNA, the CDR3 is TGTGCCAGCAGCGCCTATAATCAGCCCCAGCATTTT.

This clone was detected a few times. The rearrangement joins TRBV25-1 to TRBJ1-2, with 7 bases that match TRBD1. This CDR3 is 14 amino acids long. Germline V gives CDR1 MGHDK, CDR2 SYGVNS. The J segment lost 0 bases and the V segment lost 6 bases, leaving 4 bases of the junction unmatched. The DNA for the CDR3 is TGTGCCAGCAGCAGGGACAGTTCTAACTATGGCTACACCTTC. Protein product: CASSRDSSNYGYTF.

The V call is TRBV27, the J call TRBJ1-6, with D unresolved. The germline gives CDR1 MNHEY, CDR2 SMNVEV (reference sequence). The V end lost 6 bases, the J end lost 10 bases, and 22 bases lay between the germline ends. This CDR3 comprises 16 residues. The CDR3 protein is CASSLSALGRWSPLHF. The CDR3 nucleotides are TGTGCCAGCAGCCTTTCAGCTCTCGGACGGTGGTCACCCCTCCACTTT.

This chain uses TRBV5-1 with TRBJ2-3; the D gene is possibly TRBD2 (7 bases). This CDR3 contains 14 residues. Germline CDR1 is SGHRS and CDR2 is YFSETQ. V was trimmed by 0 bases and J by 6 bases, leaving 11 bases between them. The CDR3 loop reads CASSLAGGRDTQYF. The DNA of the CDR3 is TGCGCCAGCAGCTTGGCCGGGGGGCGCGATACGCAGTATTTT.

Note on this clone: Other DNA variants within this sample encode the same CDR3. The chain uses TRBV4-1 and TRBJ2-3, with D unresolved. The V gene lost 4 bases and the J gene lost 5 bases, with 4 bases spanning the gap. CDR3 length: 11 residues. CDR1 is MGHRA and CDR2 is YSYEKL in the germline V gene. The CDR3 loop reads CASSREDTQYF. CDR3 nucleotides: TGCGCCAGCAGCCGAGAAGATACGCAGTATTTT.

This chain uses TRBV4-3 with TRBJ1-6; TRBD1 matches 7 bases. Germline CDR1 is LGHNA and CDR2 is YSLEER. The CDR3 consists of 16 residues. V gave up 0 bases and J gave up 6 bases; unmatched junction bases: 5. The CDR3 spells CASSQDFDRANSPLHF. The CDR3 region has the DNA TGCGCCAGCAGCCAAGATTTCGACAGGGCTAATTCACCCCTCCACTTT.

This chain joins TRBV30 and TRBJ1-4; D is possibly TRBD1 (5 bases). Germline-derived CDR1 and CDR2 are GTSNPN and SVGIG (reference sequence). The CDR3 spans 12 residues. Trimming removed 5 bases from V and 5 bases from J, with 9 bases in between. CDR3 bases: TGTGCCTGGGCTTACAGGAATGAAAAACTGTTTTTT. This encodes CAWAYRNEKLFF.

This clone was counted only a few times. The genes are TRBV28 and TRBJ1-6; unclear D gene. Between the trimmed V and J ends, which lost 3 bases and 8 bases, there was a span of 14 bases. The germline V gene encodes CDR1 MDHEN and CDR2 SYDVKM. CDR3 size: 15 residues. CDR3 loop: CASSLGGFDYSPLHF. CDR3 bases: TGTGCCAGCAGTTTGGGCGGATTCGATTATTCACCCCTCCACTTT.

The chain carries TRBV7-9 and TRBJ2-3, with 12 bases fitting TRBD2. The CDR3 totals 17 residues. With 5 bases clipped from V and 2 bases from J, the junction kept 8 bases outside the gene matches. Germline assignment: CDR1 SEHNR and CDR2 FQNEAQ (reference sequence). The CDR3 loop is CASSPKTSGRNTDTQYF. The CDR3 DNA sequence: TGTGCCAGCAGCCCGAAGACTAGCGGGAGAAACACAGATACGCAGTATTTT.

This clone appeared once. This chain links TRBV6-1 with TRBJ1-4; unclear D gene. Trimming took off 8 bases at V and 8 bases at J, with 15 bases between the two ends. Germline assignment: CDR1 MNHNS and CDR2 SASEGT. The CDR3 is 13 amino acids. The DNA for the CDR3 is TGTGCCAGCGATGCAGGAGGTGGGGAAAAACTGTTTTTT. Protein sequence: CASDAGGGEKLFF.

The table lists this clone with a count of one. The CDR3, as DNA: TGTGCCAGCAGTTTGAGGAATAAAGAGACCCAGTACTTC. This encodes CASSLRNKETQYF. The chain joins TRBV27 to TRBJ2-5; D remains unclear. V lost 3 bases and J lost 3, with 8 bases in between. This CDR3 comprises 13 residues. CDR1 is MNHEY and CDR2 is SMNVEV in the germline V gene (reference sequence).

This clone occurred a few times. The chain links TRBV28 to TRBJ1-1, with D possibly matching TRBD1 (5 bases). The CDR3 runs 13 residues. V was pared by 5 bases and J by 3 bases, with 10 bases between. Germline V gene data show CDR1 as MDHEN and CDR2 as SYDVKM. Written as DNA, the CDR3 is TGTGCCAGCAGTGGGGGGATGGACACTGAAGCTTTCTTT. Translation: CASSGGMDTEAFF.

In its sample, this clone was seen a few times. This sample includes further DNA sequences coding for the same CDR3. The chain carries TRBV9 and TRBJ2-2, with a tentative D call TRBD1 (5 bases). The CDR3 runs to 14 residues. V was cut by 0 bases and J by 5 bases, with 8 bases left in between. Germline lookup yields CDR1 SGDLS and CDR2 YYNGEE. CDR3 region: CASSVDPGTGELFF. The CDR3 bases are TGTGCCAGCAGCGTAGACCCAGGGACCGGGGAGCTGTTTTTT. Variable domain in full (rest from reference TRBV9 and TRBJ2-2): DSGVTQTPKHLITATGQRVTLRCSPRSGDLSVYWYQQSLDQGLQFLIQYYNGEERAKGNILERFSAQQFPDLHSELNLSSLELGDSALYFCASSVDPGTGELFFGEGSRLTVL.

The J gene is TRBJ1-4, the V gene TRBV9, with 7 nucleotides matching TRBD1. V was pared by 4 bases and J by 7 bases, with 10 bases of the junction left unmatched. Germline V CDR1 and CDR2: SGDLS, YYNGEE. This CDR3 spans 15 amino acids. The CDR3 DNA sequence: TGTGCCAGCAGCTCCACCGGGACAGCCGGTGAAAAACTGTTTTTT. This encodes CASSSTGTAGEKLFF.

This clone has only a few counts. The chain links TRBV2 to TRBJ2-6; maybe TRBD1 (6 bases). The CDR3 runs 16 residues. Germline V gives CDR1 SNHLY, CDR2 FYNNEI. Trimming left V 8 bases short and J 2 bases short, with 16 bases between. CDR3 amino acids: CASPTSPGAGANVLTF. The DNA for the CDR3 is TGTGCCAGCCCTACCTCCCCAGGGGCTGGGGCCAACGTCCTGACTTTC.

V and J are TRBV5-1 and TRBJ1-6, with a weak D call TRBD1 (5 bases). Deletions cut 5 bases from V and 7 bases from J, with 16 bases between. CDR3 size: 15 residues. The germline gives CDR1 SGHRS, CDR2 YFSETQ. In nucleotides, the CDR3 is TGCGCCAGCAGTCCCGGGGCCCTAATCAATTCACCCCTCCACTTT. Its protein product is CASSPGALINSPLHF. The full variable domain, rest sourced from reference TRBV5-1 and TRBJ1-6, is KAGVTQTPRYLIKTRGQQVTLSCSPISGHRSVSWYQQTPGQGLQFLFEYFSETQRNKGNFPGRFSGRQFSNSRSEMNVSTLELGDSALYLCASSPGALINSPLHFGNGTRLTVT.

This clone was seen just once. The CDR3 is CAGLSGKGYSPLHF. The CDR3 DNA sequence: TGTGCCGGATTATCAGGGAAGGGTTATTCACCCCTCCACTTT. The V call is TRBV30, the J call TRBJ1-6; possible D gene TRBD1, 5 bases. Germline CDR1 reads GTSNPN; CDR2 reads SVGIG (reference sequence). V lost 8 bases and J 8 bases, leaving 19 bases between the germline ends. CDR3 length: 14 residues.

This chain connects TRBV5-8 to TRBJ2-3; TRBD2 matches at 10 bases. CDR1 is SGHTS, CDR2 YDEGEE, per germline. The V gene end was trimmed by 0 bases and the J gene end by 4 bases; junction bases not matched to a gene: 5. The CDR3 totals 16 residues. CDR3 protein: CASSLDSGRKADTQYF. The CDR3 coding sequence is TGTGCCAGCAGCTTGGATAGCGGGAGGAAAGCAGATACGCAGTATTTT.

In its sample, this clone was seen a few times. This chain connects TRBV4-1 to TRBJ1-1, with 7 bases fitting TRBD1. Germline V gives CDR1 MGHRA, CDR2 YSYEKL. V lost 1 base, J lost 10 bases, and 9 bases stayed unmatched. There are 14 residues in the CDR3. CDR3 in amino acids: CASSQATGVGGAFF. CDR3 nucleotides: TGCGCCAGCAGCCAAGCAACAGGGGTTGGGGGAGCTTTCTTT.

The rearrangement links TRBV7-2 to TRBJ2-7; no reliable D call. V lost 5 bases, J lost 2 bases, and 13 bases lay in between. Germline assignment: CDR1 SGHTA and CDR2 FQGNSA. The CDR3 runs to 14 residues. The CDR3 spells CASSPGQRAYEQYF. The CDR3 DNA reads TGTGCCAGCAGCCCCGGGCAACGGGCCTACGAGCAGTACTTC.